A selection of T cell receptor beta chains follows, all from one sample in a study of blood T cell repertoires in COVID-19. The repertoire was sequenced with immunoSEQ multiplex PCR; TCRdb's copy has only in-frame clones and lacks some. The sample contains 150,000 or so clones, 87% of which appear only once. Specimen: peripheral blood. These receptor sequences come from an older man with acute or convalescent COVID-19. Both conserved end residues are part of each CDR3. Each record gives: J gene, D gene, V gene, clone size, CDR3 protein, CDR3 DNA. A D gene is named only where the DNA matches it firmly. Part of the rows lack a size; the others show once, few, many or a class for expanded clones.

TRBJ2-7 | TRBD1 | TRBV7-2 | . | CASSFGTGVYEQYF | TGTGCCAGCAGCTTTGGGACAGGGGTTTACGAGCAGTACTTC
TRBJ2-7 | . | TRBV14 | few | CASSPQAGLGEQYF | TGTGCCAGCAGCCCCCAGGCAGGGTTAGGCGAGCAGTACTTC
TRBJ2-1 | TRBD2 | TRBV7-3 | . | CASSPVGGDSSYNEQFF | TGTGCCAGCAGCCCAGTTGGGGGGGATTCTTCCTACAATGAGCAGTTCTTC
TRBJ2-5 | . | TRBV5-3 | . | CARSLIRGQETQYF | TGTGCCAGAAGCTTGATAAGGGGCCAAGAGACCCAGTACTTC
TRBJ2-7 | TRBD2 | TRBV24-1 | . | CATSDSRTSGYEQYF | TGTGCCACCAGTGATTCCCGGACTAGCGGATACGAGCAGTACTTC
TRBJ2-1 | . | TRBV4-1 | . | CASSQEIAVKYNEQFF | TGCGCCAGCAGCCAAGAAATAGCGGTTAAATACAATGAGCAGTTCTTC
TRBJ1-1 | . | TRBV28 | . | CAAARFMNTEAFF | TGTGCCGCAGCGCGTTTTATGAACACTGAAGCTTTCTTT
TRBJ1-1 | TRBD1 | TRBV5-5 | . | CASSWGQGNSNEAFF | TGTGCCAGCAGCTGGGGACAGGGGAATAGTAATGAAGCTTTCTTT
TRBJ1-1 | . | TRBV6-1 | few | CASSEVLRTEAFF | TGTGCCAGCAGTGAGGTCCTGCGGACTGAAGCTTTCTTT
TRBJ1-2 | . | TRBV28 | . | CASSPTAVYGYTF | TGTGCCAGCAGCCCTACCGCGGTCTATGGCTACACCTTC
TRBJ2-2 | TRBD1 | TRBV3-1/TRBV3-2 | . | CASSQNTGGVGELFF | TGTGCCAGCAGCCAGAACACAGGGGGCGTGGGGGAGCTGTTTTTT
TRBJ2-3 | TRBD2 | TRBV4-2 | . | CASSLGLEGDTQYF | TGTGCCAGCAGCCTCGGACTAGAGGGAGATACGCAGTATTTT
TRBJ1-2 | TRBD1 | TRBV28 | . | CASNIGRTGLNYGYTF | TGTGCCAGCAACATTGGACGGACAGGGTTAAACTATGGCTACACCTTC
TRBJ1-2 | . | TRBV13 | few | CASSLGRQGYYGYTF | TGTGCCAGCAGCTTAGGCCGGCAGGGTTACTATGGCTACACCTTC
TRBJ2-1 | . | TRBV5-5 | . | CASSLIMSSYNEQFF | TGTGCCAGCAGCTTGATTATGAGCTCCTACAATGAGCAGTTCTTC
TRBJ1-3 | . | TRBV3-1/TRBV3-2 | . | CASSQDLGLTGGNTIYF | TGTGCCAGCAGCCAAGATCTTGGGCTTACGGGCGGGAACACCATATATTTT
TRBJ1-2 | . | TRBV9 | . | CASSEDSSNYGYTF | TGTGCCAGCAGCGAAGACTCCTCTAACTATGGCTACACCTTC
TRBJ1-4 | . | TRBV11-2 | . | CASSPPGVTEKLFF | TGTGCCAGCAGCCCCCCAGGGGTAACCGAAAAACTGTTTTTT
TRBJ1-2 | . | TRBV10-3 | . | CAITPDSGFGYTF | TGTGCCATCACCCCCGACAGTGGGTTTGGCTACACCTTC
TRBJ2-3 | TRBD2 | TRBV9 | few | CASSVAPAGGTDTQYF | TGTGCCAGCAGCGTAGCTCCAGCGGGGGGCACAGATACGCAGTATTTT
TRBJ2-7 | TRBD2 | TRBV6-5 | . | CASSWGGDSYEQYF | TGTGCCAGCAGTTGGGGGGGGGACTCCTACGAGCAGTACTTC
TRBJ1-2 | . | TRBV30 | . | CAWSAGVGGYTF | TGTGCCTGGAGCGCAGGGGTAGGTGGCTACACCTTC
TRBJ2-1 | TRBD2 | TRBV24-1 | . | CATSIAGGGDNEQFF | TGTGCCACCAGTATAGCGGGAGGGGGAGACAATGAGCAGTTCTTC
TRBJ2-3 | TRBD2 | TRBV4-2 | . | CASSQEAIASGRRIDTQYF | TGTGCCAGCAGCCAAGAGGCCATAGCTAGCGGGAGGAGGATAGATACGCAGTATTTT
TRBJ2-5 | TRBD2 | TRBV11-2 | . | CASSFVGTSGGVETQYF | TGTGCCAGCAGCTTCGTCGGGACTAGCGGGGGGGTTGAGACCCAGTACTTC
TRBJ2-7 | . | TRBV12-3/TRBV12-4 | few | CASRKTASYEQYF | TGTGCCAGCAGAAAGACAGCTTCCTACGAGCAGTACTTC
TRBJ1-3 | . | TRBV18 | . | CASSPMFTGGNTIYF | TGTGCCAGCTCACCGATGTTTACGGGAGGAAACACCATATATTTT
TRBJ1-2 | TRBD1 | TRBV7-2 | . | CASSLMGQGSYGYTF | TGTGCCAGCAGCTTAATGGGACAGGGCTCCTATGGCTACACCTTC
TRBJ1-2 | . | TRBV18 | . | CASSPPNVRAGYGYTF | TGTGCCAGCTCACCTCCCAATGTGAGGGCTGGCTATGGCTACACCTTC
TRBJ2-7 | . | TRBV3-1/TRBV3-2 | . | CASSLAGAAYEQYF | TGTGCCAGCAGCCTCGCAGGGGCGGCCTACGAGCAGTACTTC
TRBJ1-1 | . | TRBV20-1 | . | CSASPDTNTEAFF | TGCAGTGCTAGTCCAGACACGAACACTGAAGCTTTCTTT